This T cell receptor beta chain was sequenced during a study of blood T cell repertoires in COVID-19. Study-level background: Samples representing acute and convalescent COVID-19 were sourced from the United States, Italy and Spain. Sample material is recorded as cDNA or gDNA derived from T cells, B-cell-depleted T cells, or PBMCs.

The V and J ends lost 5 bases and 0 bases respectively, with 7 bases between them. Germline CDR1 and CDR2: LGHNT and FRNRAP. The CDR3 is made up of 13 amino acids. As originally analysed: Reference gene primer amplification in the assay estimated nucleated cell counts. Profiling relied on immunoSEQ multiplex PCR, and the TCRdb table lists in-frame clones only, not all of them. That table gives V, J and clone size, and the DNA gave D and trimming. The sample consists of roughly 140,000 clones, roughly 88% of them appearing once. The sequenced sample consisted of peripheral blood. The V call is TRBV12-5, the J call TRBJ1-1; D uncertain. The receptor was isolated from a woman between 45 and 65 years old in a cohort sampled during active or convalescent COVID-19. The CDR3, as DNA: TGTGCTAGTGGTGTTCAGATGAACACTGAAGCTTTCTTT. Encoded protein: CASGVQMNTEAFF.